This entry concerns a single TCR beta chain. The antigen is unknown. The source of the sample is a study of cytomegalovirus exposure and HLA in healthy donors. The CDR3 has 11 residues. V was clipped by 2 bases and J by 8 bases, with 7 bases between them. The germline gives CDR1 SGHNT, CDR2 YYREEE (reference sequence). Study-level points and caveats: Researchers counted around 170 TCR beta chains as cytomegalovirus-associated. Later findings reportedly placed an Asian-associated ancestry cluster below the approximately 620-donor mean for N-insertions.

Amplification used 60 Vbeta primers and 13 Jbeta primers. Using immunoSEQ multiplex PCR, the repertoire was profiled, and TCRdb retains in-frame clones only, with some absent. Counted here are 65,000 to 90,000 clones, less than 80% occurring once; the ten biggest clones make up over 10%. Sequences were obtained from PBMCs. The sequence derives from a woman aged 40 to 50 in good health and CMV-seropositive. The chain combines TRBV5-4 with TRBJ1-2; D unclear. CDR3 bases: TGTGCCAGCAGCTTAGAAGAGGGCTACACCTTC. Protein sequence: CASSLEEGYTF.